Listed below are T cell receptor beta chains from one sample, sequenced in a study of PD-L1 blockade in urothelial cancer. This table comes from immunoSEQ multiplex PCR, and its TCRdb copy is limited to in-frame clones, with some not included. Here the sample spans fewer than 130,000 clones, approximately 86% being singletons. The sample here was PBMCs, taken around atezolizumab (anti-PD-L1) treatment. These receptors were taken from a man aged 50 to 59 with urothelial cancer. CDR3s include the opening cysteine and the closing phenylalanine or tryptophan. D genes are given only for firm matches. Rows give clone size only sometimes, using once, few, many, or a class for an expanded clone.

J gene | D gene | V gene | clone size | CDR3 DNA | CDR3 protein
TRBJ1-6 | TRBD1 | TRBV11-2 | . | TGTGCCAGCAGCTTAGATCCCAGACAGGGTATAGGCTCACCCCTCCACTTT | CASSLDPRQGIGSPLHF
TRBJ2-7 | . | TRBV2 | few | TGTGCCAGCAGTGGCAGGGTTAACTGGGGCACCGAGCAGTACTTC | CASSGRVNWGTEQYF
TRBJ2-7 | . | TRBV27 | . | TGTGCCAGCAGTCCCCAGTTGATCGGGGAGCAGTACTTC | CASSPQLIGEQYF
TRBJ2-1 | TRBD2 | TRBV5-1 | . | TGCGCCAGCAGCTTGGGACTAGCGGGAGGGTACAATGAGCAGTTCTTC | CASSLGLAGGYNEQFF
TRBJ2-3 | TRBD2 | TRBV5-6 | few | TGTGCCAGCAGCTTGGTCGGGACTAGCGTCACCCCACGGGGGTATTTT | CASSLVGTSVTPRGYF
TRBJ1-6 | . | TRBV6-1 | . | TGTGCCAGCAGTGAAGTATTGGTGGTGGGGGGTTCACCCCTCCACTTT | CASSEVLVVGGSPLHF
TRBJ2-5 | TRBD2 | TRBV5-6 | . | TGTGCCAGCAGCCCTCGACTAGCGGGAGGGTTTAGGCAAGAGACCCAGTACTTC | CASSPRLAGGFRQETQYF
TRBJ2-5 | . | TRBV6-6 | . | TGTGCCAGCAGCGCTAGACAGGAGACCCAGTACTTC | CASSARQETQYF
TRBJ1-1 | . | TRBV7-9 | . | TGTGCCAGCAGAACTGGGGGGGCCGGCACTGAAGCTTTCTTT | CASRTGGAGTEAFF
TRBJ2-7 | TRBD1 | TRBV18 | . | TGTGCCAGCTCACGGCCGGGACAGGGAGCCTACGAGCAGTACTTC | CASSRPGQGAYEQYF